This record looks at one T cell receptor (beta chain) sequence and its context. The specificity of this receptor is unknown. Base qualities are missing; no much larger clone stands one base away. The data belong to a study of T-cell reconstitution after alpha-beta-depleted transplantation in children (dated by TCRdb to about 2016). The study in broad terms: Using TCR repertoire profiling, the study followed T-cell immune reconstitution in a quantitative way in children after TCRalphabeta/CD19-depleted allogeneic hematopoietic cell transplantation. The paper's findings and limits, for the study overall: In some patients, the high TCRbeta diversity seen at day 60 was put down to recipient T cells and intrathymic progenitors that had survived conditioning. The apparently early recovery of alphabetaT-cell counts about two months after transplant reportedly depended on only several hundred rapidly expanded clones that came from non-depleted graft cells. Hyperexpanded clone frequencies declined over subsequent months; after one year, T-cell counts and TCRbeta diversity were mostly attributed to newly produced T cells.

Receptor libraries were prepared by PCR. Reads for this sample came from an Illumina HiSeq 2500. To normalize quantification of the TCRbeta repertoire, the TCR libraries were built with molecular barcoding that relied on unique molecular identifiers. TCRdb itself trimmed the public reads at Q25 with fastp, ran MiXCR and retained productive beta chains. All rows with the same CDR3 protein become a single entry with the most common DNA and genes. The sample table records about 590,000 distinct CDR3 sequences; under 15% of these occur just once. The biggest ten clones account for 2% to 2.5% of the sample. Via the germline V gene, CDR1 is MNHEY and CDR2 SVGEGT. Including the terminal cysteine and phenylalanine, the CDR3 comprises 13 residues. Only the CDR3 DNA stays, 39 bases, in frame from base 1. The V end loses 2 bases and the J end loses 5 bases, and a stretch of 10 bases separates them. The treatment or condition label here, explained by the study, means: allogeneic hematopoietic cell transplantation with graft depleted of TCRalphabeta T cells and CD19 B cells. Transplant recipients were children who received TCRalphabeta/CD19-depleted allogeneic hematopoietic cell grafts.

The input for sequencing was PBMCs, mostly from graft donor cells, taken 360 days after TCRalphabeta/CD19-depleted stem cell transplant. The rearrangement joined TRBV6-2 or TRBV6-3 to TRBJ2-7; the best D guess is TRBD2, with 6 bases matching. This clonotype was obtained from a male patient under 18 who had a stem cell transplant for acute myeloid leukemia, so the T cells may come from the graft donor. This receptor carries the CDR3 CASSYRGENEQYF. The DNA sequence is given as TGTGCCAGCAGTTACCGCGGGGAAAACGAGCAGTACTTC.